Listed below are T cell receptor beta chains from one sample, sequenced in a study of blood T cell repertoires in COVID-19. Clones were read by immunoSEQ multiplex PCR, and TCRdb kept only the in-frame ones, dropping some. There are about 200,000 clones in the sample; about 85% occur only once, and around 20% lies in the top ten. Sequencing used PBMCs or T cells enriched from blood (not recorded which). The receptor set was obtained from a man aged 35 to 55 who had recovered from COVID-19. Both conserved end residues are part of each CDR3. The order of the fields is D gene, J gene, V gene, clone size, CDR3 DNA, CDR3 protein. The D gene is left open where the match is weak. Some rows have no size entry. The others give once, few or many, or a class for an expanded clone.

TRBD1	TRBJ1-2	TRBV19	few	TGTGCCAGTACCCGATGGGACAGGGGTAATTATGGCTACACCTTC	CASTRWDRGNYGYTF
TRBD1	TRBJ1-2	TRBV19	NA	TGTGCCAGTCTTGATCCGGGACAGAGGTTGAACTATGGCTACACCTTC	CASLDPGQRLNYGYTF
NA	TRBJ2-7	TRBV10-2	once	TGCGCCAGCAGTGATCGCTACGAGCAGTACTTC	CASSDRYEQYF
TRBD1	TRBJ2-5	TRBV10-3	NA	TGTGCCATCAGTGAACCTTTGGGACAGGGGTCGGGGACCCAGTACTTC	CAISEPLGQGSGTQYF
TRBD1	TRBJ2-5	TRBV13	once	TGTGCCAGCAGCTTAAGACAGGGGGAAGAGACCCAGTACTTC	CASSLRQGEETQYF
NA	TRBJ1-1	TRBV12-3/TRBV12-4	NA	TGTGCCAGCAGTCCAGACATAAACACTGAAGCTTTCTTT	CASSPDINTEAFF
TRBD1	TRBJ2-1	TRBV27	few	TGTGCCAGCAGTGCCGGGACAGGGGGCATCAATGAGCAGTTCTTC	CASSAGTGGINEQFF
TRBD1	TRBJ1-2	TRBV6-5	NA	TGTGCCAGCAGTTACCAGGCAGGGGGCTTCTATGGCTACACCTTC	CASSYQAGGFYGYTF
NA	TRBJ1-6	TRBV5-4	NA	TGTGCCAGCAGCTTGGACCCGAGCTCCTATAATTCACCCCTCCACTTT	CASSLDPSSYNSPLHF
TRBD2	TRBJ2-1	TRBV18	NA	TGTGCCAGCTCACCACCGTCTGGACTAGACGATGAGCAGTTCTTC	CASSPPSGLDDEQFF
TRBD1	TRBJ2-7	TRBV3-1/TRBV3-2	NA	TGTGCCAGCAGCCAACAGGGGGTTTACGAGCAGTACTTC	CASSQQGVYEQYF
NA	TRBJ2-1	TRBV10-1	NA	TGCGCCAGCAGTAGCGGGTTACTAGACAATGAGCAGTTCTTC	CASSSGLLDNEQFF
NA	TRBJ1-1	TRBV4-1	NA	TGCGCCAGCAGCCAAGACCCTTTGGGGGGCACTGAAGCTTTCTTT	CASSQDPLGGTEAFF
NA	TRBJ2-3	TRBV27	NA	TGTGCCAGCAGTTTACTAGACAGATACACAGATACGCAGTATTTT	CASSLLDRYTDTQYF
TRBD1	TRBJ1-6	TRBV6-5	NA	TGTGCCAGCACCCGACAGGGGGCGAATAATTCACCCCTCCACTTT	CASTRQGANNSPLHF
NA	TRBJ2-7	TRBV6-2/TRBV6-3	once	TGTGCCAGCAGTTATTGGACAGCGACCCACGAGCAGTACTTC	CASSYWTATHEQYF
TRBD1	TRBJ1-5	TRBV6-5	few	TGTGCCAGCAGCGCGGGGACAGGGGGCAATCAGCCCCAGCATTTT	CASSAGTGGNQPQHF
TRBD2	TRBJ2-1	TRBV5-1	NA	TGCGCCAGCAGCATGTCTAGCGGTCCCAATGAGCAGTTCTTC	CASSMSSGPNEQFF
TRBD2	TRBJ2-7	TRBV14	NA	TGTGCCAGCAGCCTGGCTAGCGGGAGGGCCCGGGAGCAGTACTTC	CASSLASGRAREQYF
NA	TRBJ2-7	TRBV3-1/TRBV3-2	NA	TGTGCCAGCAGCCAAGTGGAGGGCTACGAGCAGTACTTC	CASSQVEGYEQYF
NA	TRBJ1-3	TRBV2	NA	TGTGCCAGCAACGGGGGGTCTGGAAACACCATATATTTT	CASNGGSGNTIYF
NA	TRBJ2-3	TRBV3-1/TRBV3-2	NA	TGTGCCAGCAGCCGGGGGGTTAGCACAGATACGCAGTATTTT	CASSRGVSTDTQYF
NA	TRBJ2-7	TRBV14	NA	TGTGCCAGCAGCCTTTCCCGACAGGACTACGAGCAGTACTTC	CASSLSRQDYEQYF
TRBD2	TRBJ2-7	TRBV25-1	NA	TGTGCCAGCAGTGGAGGACTAGGGCAAACCTACGAGCAGTACTTC	CASSGGLGQTYEQYF
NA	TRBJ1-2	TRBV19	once	TGTGCCAGTAGGGTAGGCGCAGGGAACTATGGCTACACCTTC	CASRVGAGNYGYTF
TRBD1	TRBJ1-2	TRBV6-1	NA	TGTGCCAGCAGTTCTCCCCGACAGGGGCCAGGGGGCTACACCTTC	CASSSPRQGPGGYTF
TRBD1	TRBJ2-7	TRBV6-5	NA	TGTGCCAGCAGCAAAGGACAGGGAAGCTCCTACGAGCAGTACTTC	CASSKGQGSSYEQYF
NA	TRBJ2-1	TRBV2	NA	TGTGCCAGCAGTGAAAATAGGGGGTCAACCTACTACAATGAGCAGTTCTTC	CASSENRGSTYYNEQFF
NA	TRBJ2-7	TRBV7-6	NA	TGTGCCAGCACCCCTGGGCTGGCAGATGCCTACGAGCAGTACTTC	CASTPGLADAYEQYF
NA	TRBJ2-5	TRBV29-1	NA	TGCAGCGCCGGGGGTGGGGAGACCCAGTACTTC	CSAGGGETQYF
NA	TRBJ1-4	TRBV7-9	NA	TGTGCCAGCAGCTTGGTGGGAGCAACTAATGAAAAACTGTTTTTT	CASSLVGATNEKLFF
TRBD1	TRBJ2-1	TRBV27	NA	TGTGCCAGCAGTTGGGACAGGGATGACAATGAGCAGTTCTTC	CASSWDRDDNEQFF
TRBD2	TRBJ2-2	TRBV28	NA	TGTGCCAGCAGGGGGACTAGCGGGACGTGGGGCGGGGAGCTGTTTTTT	CASRGTSGTWGGELFF
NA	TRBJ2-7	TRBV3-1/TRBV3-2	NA	TGTGCCAGCAGCCAACAACAGGCCCACAACGAGCAGTACTTC	CASSQQQAHNEQYF
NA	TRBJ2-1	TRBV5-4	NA	TGTGCCAGCAGCCCGGGACTCCCGGCCTACAATGAGCAGTTCTTC	CASSPGLPAYNEQFF
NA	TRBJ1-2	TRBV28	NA	TGTGCCAGCAGCCAAAACGTCAGGGGCGCTAACTATGGCTACACCTTC	CASSQNVRGANYGYTF
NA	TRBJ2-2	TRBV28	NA	TGTGCCTCCGGGGTCACCGGGGAGCTGTTTTTT	CASGVTGELFF
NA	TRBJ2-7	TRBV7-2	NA	TGTGCCAGCAGCTTAGGCACTAGTAGCTCCTACGAGCAGTACTTC	CASSLGTSSSYEQYF
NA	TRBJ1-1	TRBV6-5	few	TGTGCCAGCAGCGCTGGGCCGCCCACTGAAGCTTTCTTT	CASSAGPPTEAFF
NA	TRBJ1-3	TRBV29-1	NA	TGCAGCGTTGACGGCAGGGATGGAAACACCATATATTTT	CSVDGRDGNTIYF
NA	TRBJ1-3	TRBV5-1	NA	TGCGCCAGCAGCTTGTTCTGGACAGATAAAGGAAACACCATATATTTT	CASSLFWTDKGNTIYF
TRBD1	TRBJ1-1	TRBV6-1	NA	TGTGCCAGCAGTGAACTTTCTTTTGGGACAGGGAGAGACACTGAAGCTTTCTTT	CASSELSFGTGRDTEAFF
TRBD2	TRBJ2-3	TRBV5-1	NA	TGCGCCAGCAGCTTCGGTGTAGCGGGAGGGCCAACAGATACGCAGTATTTT	CASSFGVAGGPTDTQYF
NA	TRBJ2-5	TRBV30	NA	TGTGCCTGGAGTGTAGGCACAGGCTTAGAGGAGACCCAGTACTTC	CAWSVGTGLEETQYF
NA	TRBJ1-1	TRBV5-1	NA	TGCGCCAGCAGCTTGGAGGTGGGCTCCGTGAGGAACACTGAAGCTTTCTTT	CASSLEVGSVRNTEAFF
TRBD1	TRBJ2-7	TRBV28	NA	TGTGCCAGCAGTCCCCCGGGACAGGGGAGCTACGAGCAGTACTTC	CASSPPGQGSYEQYF
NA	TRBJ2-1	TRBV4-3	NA	TGCGCCAGCAGCCAAGTGGGGGGGACAACTAGTGAGCAGTTCTTC	CASSQVGGTTSEQFF
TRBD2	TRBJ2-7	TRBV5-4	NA	TGTGCCAGCAGCGAAACGGGAGGGCCTTCCTACGAGCAGTACTTC	CASSETGGPSYEQYF
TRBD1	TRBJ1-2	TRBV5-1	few	TGCGCCAGCAGCTTGGCAGGGGGCCATGGCTACACCTTC	CASSLAGGHGYTF
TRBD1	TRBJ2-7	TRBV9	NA	TGTGCCAGCAGCGGAGGGCGACAGGGTCCCGAGCAGTACTTC	CASSGGRQGPEQYF
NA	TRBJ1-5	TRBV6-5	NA	TGTGCCAGCAGACAGGGAACGAGCAATCAGCCCCAGCATTTT	CASRQGTSNQPQHF
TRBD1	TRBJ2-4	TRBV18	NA	TGTGCCAGCTCGCCTACAGGGGCCGCCAAAAACATTCAGTACTTC	CASSPTGAAKNIQYF
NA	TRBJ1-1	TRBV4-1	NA	TGCGCCACCGGGTCCCCCGATGAAGCTTTCTTT	CATGSPDEAFF
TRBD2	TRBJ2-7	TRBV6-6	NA	TGTGCCAGCAGTTACGGACTAGCGGGAGGGCCCGAGCAGTACTTC	CASSYGLAGGPEQYF
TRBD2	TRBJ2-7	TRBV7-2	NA	TGTGCCAGCAGCTTTCAAGCGGGAGCGGGGTACGAGCAGTACTTC	CASSFQAGAGYEQYF
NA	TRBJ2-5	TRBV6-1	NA	TGTGCCAGCAGTGAAGATTATCGAGAGACCCAGTACTTC	CASSEDYRETQYF
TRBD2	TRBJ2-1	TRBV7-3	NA	TGTGCCAGCAGTCCAGGTCGACTAGCGGATGAGCAGTTCTTC	CASSPGRLADEQFF